This T cell receptor (beta chain) was retrieved from a study of CD8+CD57+ T cells in acquired aplastic anemia. This CDR3 spans 14 amino acids. Trimming shortened V by 10 bases and J by 8 bases, and 21 bases separated the two germline ends. The germline V gene encodes CDR1 WNHNN and CDR2 SYGVQD (reference sequence). The table lists this clonotype with a few counts. Patients included in sequencing had previously demonstrated CD8+CD57+ cell expansion by flow cytometry. Genomic DNA provided the template from which TCR beta VDJ and CDR3 profiles were obtained. In TCRdb, the reads were re-called with MiXCR into one record per CDR3 protein. The sample shows just over 150,000 distinct CDR3 sequences, more than 40% of them seen only once.

The sequencing input was sorted CD4+, CD8+, or CD8+CD57+ T cells (not recorded which) from PBMCs. The source of this sequence is a human donor with aplastic anemia. V gene TRBV10-1 combines with J gene TRBJ2-1; either TRBD1 or TRBD2 may fit D (5 bases each). The CDR3 nucleotides are TGCGCCACCCAGAGGGGCCAAAACGGGGATGAGCAGTTCTTC. Encoded protein: CATQRGQNGDEQFF.